The TCR beta chain under discussion was sequenced for a study of human T cells and chemical hapten exposure. Trimming cost V 4 bases and J 3 bases; bases outside gene matches: 4. This CDR3 is 15 amino acids long. Germline values: CDR1 SGHVS, CDR2 FNYEAQ. Time point denoted: pre-sensitization, week 0. Indicated treatment: therapeutic diphenylcyclopropenone sensitization with weekly scalp DPC. Sequencing started from total RNA isolated from unfractionated whole blood. Blood sampling preceded each patch test application. How the authors handled the data: A per-sample median of roughly 100,000 TCRs was observed, with a range of about 23,224 to 690,600. TCRdb reprocessed the RACE reads via MiXCR and lists one record per CDR3 protein. The V and J calls and clone size come from TCRdb's table, not from the authors' own analysis. The sample carries under 60,000 distinct CDR3 sequences, more than 9% recorded once.

This clonotype has at least ten counts. Its antigen remains unidentified. Findings of the study overall: After DPC sensitization, TCRs above 1 in 1000 frequency showed no change.

The chain links TRBV7-6 to TRBJ2-3; TRBD1 agrees at 10 bases. The material sequenced was whole blood, taken in connection with sensitization to the hapten diphenylcyclopropenone (DPC). The source of this sequence is a woman in her 30s with alopecia areata. Some clones in this sample may be carry-over from other donors' samples. The CDR3 loop reads CASSSGTGVTDTQYF. CDR3 DNA: TGTGCCAGCAGCTCCGGGACAGGGGTTACAGATACGCAGTATTTT.